The 15 T cell receptor beta chains given below trace back to one sample, sequenced in a study of shared clonotypes between healthy human individuals. The naive CD8 fraction comprised CD45RO-negative cells positively selected for CCR7 and excluded terminally differentiated effector memory CD45RA+ cells. Assay used: immunoSEQ multiplex PCR; TCRdb lists only in-frame clones, some missing. This sample carries millions of clones, about 93% of them seen once, and the ten largest clones take more than 1.5%. The specimen was naive CD8+ T cells from PBMCs. The receptor set was obtained from a man aged 18 to 29 in good health. Some clones in this sample may be carry-over from other donors' samples.

This chain connects TRBV5-1 to TRBJ1-5; D is uncertain. CDR3 size: 13 residues. Trimming removed 2 bases at V and 7 bases at J, with 10 bases between. Germline V lookup: CDR1 SGHRS, CDR2 YFSETQ. Here the CDR3 DNA reads TGCGCCAGCAGCTTTTCTGGTGGACAGCCCCAGCATTTT. Translation gives CASSFSGGQPQHF.

The J gene is TRBJ2-7, the V gene TRBV4-1, with 9 nucleotides matching TRBD1. This CDR3 contains 15 residues. Trimming at V came to 5 bases and at J to 2 bases, leaving 7 bases not matched to a gene. Germline V gives CDR1 MGHRA, CDR2 YSYEKL. The CDR3 DNA sequence: TGCGCCAGCAGCTTCAGACGGGACAGGGCCTACGAGCAGTACTTC. This gives the protein CASSFRRDRAYEQYF.

The rearrangement links TRBV27 to TRBJ2-1; 7 nucleotides align to TRBD2. The length of the CDR3 is 14 residues. J lost 2 bases, V lost 8 bases, and 6 bases had no gene match. The germline CDR1 and CDR2 sequences are MNHEY and SMNVEV (reference sequence). CDR3 residues: CASSIGLAYNEQFF. The CDR3 nucleotides read TGTGCCAGCTCGATCGGACTAGCCTACAATGAGCAGTTCTTC.

The chain carries TRBV4-1 and TRBJ2-1; 9 bases line up with TRBD1. The V and J ends lost 3 bases and 1 base, in that order; junction bases with no gene match: 13. This CDR3 comprises 19 residues. Germline lookup yields CDR1 MGHRA and CDR2 YSYEKL. CDR3 in DNA: TGCGCCAGCAGCCACCAAAGCGCGGGTGACAGGGGGTCCTACAATGAGCAGTTCTTC. It encodes CASSHQSAGDRGSYNEQFF.

The gene calls are TRBV5-4 and TRBJ1-2, with TRBD1 as a possible D gene (5 bases). The germline V gene has CDR1 SGHNT and CDR2 YYREEE (reference sequence). Trimming shortened V by 4 bases and J by 2 bases, and 9 bases separated the two germline ends. This CDR3 comprises 13 residues. The CDR3 coding sequence is TGTGCCAGCAGCGGGACCGACAACTATGGCTACACCTTC. Protein sequence: CASSGTDNYGYTF.

The chain joins TRBV2 to TRBJ2-2, with 10 bases matching TRBD1. Germline CDR1 SNHLY, CDR2 FYNNEI. V was clipped by 7 bases and J by 6 bases; unmatched bases: 8. CDR3 length: 15 amino acids. The CDR3 spells CASIGGTGASGELFF. CDR3 DNA sequence: TGTGCCAGCATTGGAGGGACAGGGGCCTCCGGGGAGCTGTTTTTT.

J is TRBJ1-1 and V is TRBV28; the match to TRBD1 covers 8 bases. Germline CDR1 MDHEN, CDR2 SYDVKM. Losses at the gene ends were 4 bases for V and 1 base for J; bases not matched to a gene: 14. This CDR3 is built from 18 residues. The CDR3 here is CASSSPRTGWEGNTEAFF. CDR3 sequence (DNA): TGTGCCAGCAGTTCCCCCCGGACAGGGTGGGAGGGGAACACTGAAGCTTTCTTT.

This chain links TRBV4-1 with TRBJ1-5; D is possibly TRBD1 (5 bases). This CDR3 is 15 amino acids long. Trimming removed 0 bases from V and 4 bases from J, with 10 bases in between. Germline CDR1 MGHRA, CDR2 YSYEKL. CDR3 sequence (DNA): TGCGCCAGCAGCCAAGATGGGGACCCTAATCAGCCCCAGCATTTT. Its protein product is CASSQDGDPNQPQHF.

This chain links TRBV28 with TRBJ1-5; TRBD1 is a possible D gene (5 bases). Germline V gene lookup returns CDR1 MDHEN and CDR2 SYDVKM. The CDR3 spans 12 residues. V lost 8 bases and J 6 bases, leaving 11 bases between the germline ends. Here the CDR3 reads CASPWGSQPQHF. CDR3 DNA: TGTGCCAGCCCCTGGGGGAGTCAGCCCCAGCATTTT.

V is TRBV28 and J is TRBJ1-2, with D perhaps TRBD1 (5 bases). Between the trimmed V and J ends, which lost 6 bases and 4 bases, there was a span of 9 bases. This CDR3 region has 12 residues. Germline V gives CDR1 MDHEN, CDR2 SYDVKM. The CDR3 loop reads CASSTGGYGYTF. As DNA, the CDR3 is TGTGCCAGCAGCACGGGGGGCTATGGCTACACCTTC.

The chain combines TRBV15 with TRBJ1-1; TRBD1 is a possible D gene (6 bases). The CDR3 is made up of 16 amino acids. Germline CDR1 LNHNV, CDR2 YYDKDF (reference sequence). Trimming took 3 bases from V and 1 from J, leaving 15 bases between them. The CDR3 sequence: CATSRGGGFKNTEAFF. The DNA of the CDR3 is TGTGCCACCAGCAGGGGGGGCGGATTTAAGAACACTGAAGCTTTCTTT.

The V gene is TRBV7-2, the J gene TRBJ2-7; TRBD2 is a possible D gene (6 bases). This CDR3 comprises 13 residues. Germline lookup yields CDR1 SGHTA and CDR2 FQGNSA. V shed 4 bases and J shed 7 bases, with 14 bases lying between them. CDR3 sequence reads: CASSSSLSGEQYF. The DNA for the CDR3 is TGTGCCAGCAGCTCCTCCCTCAGCGGGGAGCAGTACTTC. Full variable domain (rest looked up from reference TRBV7-2 and TRBJ2-7): GAGVSQSPSNKVTEKGKDVELRCDPISGHTALYWYRQSLGQGLEFLIYFQGNSAPDKSGLPSDRFSAERTGGSVSTLTIQRTQQEDSAVYLCASSSSLSGEQYFGPGTRLTVT.

The chain couples TRBV19 to TRBJ1-2; D is ambiguous. Deletions cut 6 bases from V and 2 bases from J, with 13 bases between. Germline V gives CDR1 LNHDA, CDR2 SQIVND (reference sequence). This CDR3 comprises 14 residues. For the CDR3, the DNA is TGTGCCAGTAGGGCCCGGGGAGGAAACTATGGCTACACCTTC. Protein: CASRARGGNYGYTF.

The chain combines TRBV29-1 with TRBJ2-3; TRBD2 aligns across 10 bases. Germline V lookup: CDR1 SQVTM, CDR2 ANQGSEA. The V and J ends lost 6 bases and 0 bases, in that order; junction bases with no gene match: 6. The CDR3 extends over 15 amino acids. The CDR3 DNA sequence: TGCAGCGTAAAGTGGACTAGCGGAAGCACAGATACGCAGTATTTT. Its translation: CSVKWTSGSTDTQYF.

The rearrangement links TRBV9 to TRBJ1-1; 7 bases are a match to TRBD1. This CDR3 contains 12 residues. Trimming cost V 3 bases and J 7 bases; bases outside gene matches: 3. From germline, CDR1 is SGDLS and CDR2 YYNGEE. The CDR3 region is CASSGRTGEAFF. The CDR3 region has the DNA TGTGCCAGCAGCGGGCGGACAGGTGAAGCTTTCTTT. Variable domain in full (rest from reference TRBV9 and TRBJ1-1): DSGVTQTPKHLITATGQRVTLRCSPRSGDLSVYWYQQSLDQGLQFLIQYYNGEERAKGNILERFSAQQFPDLHSELNLSSLELGDSALYFCASSGRTGEAFFGQGTRLTVV.